A single sample gave rise to the 21 T cell receptor beta chains below, sequenced in a study of identifying expanded T cells in peripheral blood. TCRdb keeps only in-frame clones here, not all; method: immunoSEQ multiplex PCR. Here the sample spans roughly 96,000 clones, 70% to 90% being singletons. The material sequenced was blood. The receptor source for this set is a person aged 18 to 75 in good health.

V gene TRBV6-5 combines with J gene TRBJ1-3, with D unclear. This CDR3 is 13 amino acids long. With 6 bases removed from V and 5 bases from J, the gap between germline ends came to 11 bases. Germline loops: CDR1 MNHEY, CDR2 SVGAGI. The chain's CDR3 is CASRTPGRNTIYF. CDR3 coding DNA: TGTGCCAGCAGGACCCCGGGAAGAAACACCATATATTTT.

The rearrangement links TRBV9 to TRBJ2-5; D might be TRBD1 (5 bases). The CDR3 runs 13 residues. Germline CDR1 and CDR2: SGDLS and YYNGEE. V was cut by 4 bases and J by 5 bases, with 12 bases left in between. The CDR3 loop reads CASSPWGRETQYF. Written as DNA, the CDR3 is TGTGCCAGCAGCCCGTGGGGCCGGGAGACCCAGTACTTC.

The CDR3 loop is CASSETGMMDNEQFF. For the CDR3, the DNA is TGTGCCAGCAGCGAGACAGGGATGATGGACAATGAGCAGTTCTTC. The rearrangement links TRBV5-6 to TRBJ2-1, with 7 bases aligning to TRBD1. This CDR3 spans 15 amino acids. In germline, CDR1 is SGHDT, CDR2 YYEEEE. V shed 4 bases and J 5 bases; nucleotides not matched to a gene: 9.

This rearrangement joins TRBV12-5 to TRBJ1-5; D is unclear. This CDR3 comprises 14 residues. V lost 1 base and J lost 5, with 9 bases in between. Germline V CDR1 and CDR2: LGHNT, FRNRAP. This CDR3 is CASGLDAGYQPQHF. CDR3 nucleotides: TGTGCTAGTGGTTTGGACGCGGGATATCAGCCCCAGCATTTT.

This sequence joins TRBV29-1 and TRBJ2-7; D unresolved. The CDR3 consists of 11 residues. The ends were cut back, 6 bases at V and 3 bases at J, with 9 bases in the middle. Looked up from germline, CDR1 is SQVTM and CDR2 is ANQGSEA. The CDR3 loop reads CSVRTRYEQYF. The CDR3 bases are TGCAGCGTCAGGACCCGCTACGAGCAGTACTTC.

The rearrangement links TRBV12-5 to TRBJ1-1; TRBD1 aligns across 7 bases. The CDR3 spans 15 residues. Germline V gene lookup returns CDR1 LGHNT and CDR2 FRNRAP. Trimming cost V 5 bases and J 1 base; bases outside gene matches: 7. The CDR3 loop is CASGGGDRPNTEAFF. In DNA, the CDR3 is TGTGCTAGTGGTGGGGGGGACAGACCGAACACTGAAGCTTTCTTT.

CDR3 sequence: CASSYRRTENYGYTF. The CDR3 region has the DNA TGTGCCAGCAGTTACCGAAGGACTGAAAACTATGGCTACACCTTC. This chain uses TRBV6-5 with TRBJ1-2, with D unclear. Germline V gives CDR1 MNHEY, CDR2 SVGAGI. This CDR3 is 15 amino acids long. The V end was cut by 2 bases, the J end by 2 bases, with 12 bases between.

The chain combines TRBV5-6 with TRBJ1-6; 12 bases align to TRBD1. The J segment lost 9 bases and the V segment lost 1 base, leaving 2 bases of the junction unmatched. The germline CDR1 and CDR2 sequences are SGHDT and YYEEEE. The CDR3 is 15 amino acids. The CDR3 sequence is CASSLWDRGLSPLHF. CDR3 bases: TGTGCCAGCAGCTTGTGGGACAGGGGGCTTTCACCCCTCCACTTT.

The genes are TRBV9 and TRBJ1-3; possibly TRBD1 for D (5 bases). This CDR3 region has 17 residues. Germline V lookup: CDR1 SGDLS, CDR2 YYNGEE. Trimming took 0 bases from V and 2 from J, leaving 15 bases between them. Here the CDR3 reads CASSVAWASGPGNTIYF. For the CDR3, the DNA is TGTGCCAGCAGCGTAGCTTGGGCATCGGGGCCTGGAAACACCATATATTTT. The full variable domain, in which reference TRBV9 and TRBJ1-3 provide the parts outside the CDR3, is DSGVTQTPKHLITATGQRVTLRCSPRSGDLSVYWYQQSLDQGLQFLIQYYNGEERAKGNILERFSAQQFPDLHSELNLSSLELGDSALYFCASSVAWASGPGNTIYFGEGSWLTVV.

This CDR3 is CASSPGTGTDTQYF. In nucleotides, the CDR3 is TGTGCCAGTAGTCCCGGGACAGGGACAGATACGCAGTATTTT. This chain joins TRBV19 and TRBJ2-3; 9 bases align to TRBD1. J was trimmed by 3 bases and V by 5 bases; bases with no gene match: 3. The CDR3 contains 14 residues. Looked up from germline, CDR1 is LNHDA and CDR2 is SQIVND (reference sequence).

The V call is TRBV10-3, the J call TRBJ2-5, with TRBD2 identical over 7 bases. Germline CDR1 and CDR2: ENHRY and SYGVKD. Germline trimming cut 3 bases from V and 5 bases from J; bases unmatched to any gene: 9. The CDR3 is 15 amino acids. This CDR3 reads CAISDNHGGVETQYF. CDR3 sequence (DNA): TGTGCCATCAGTGATAATCATGGGGGGGTGGAGACCCAGTACTTC.

Remarks on this clone: Relative to the germline gene, one junction end is altered; a read error may explain this. In nucleotides, the CDR3 is TGCGCCAGCAGCCCCGGGACAGGGGGGTATGGCTACACCTTC. Protein: CASSPGTGGYGYTF. The chain uses TRBV5-4 and TRBJ1-2; TRBD1 agrees at 11 bases. This CDR3 comprises 14 residues. The germline CDR1 and CDR2 sequences are SGHNT and YYREEE (reference sequence).

This chain uses TRBV10-1 with TRBJ2-2, with D tentatively TRBD2 (7 bases). The CDR3 contains 19 residues. Trimming took off 6 bases at V and 7 bases at J, with 30 bases between the two ends. The germline gives CDR1 WNHNN, CDR2 SYGVQD (reference sequence). Here the CDR3 DNA reads TGCGCCAGCAGCAGATCGGGACTATCTGGCCCAAGGGGGGTCGGGGAGCTGTTTTTT. This codes for CASSRSGLSGPRGVGELFF.

The chain has TRBV20-1 and TRBJ1-1; perhaps TRBD1 as D (6 bases). V gave up 4 bases and J gave up 11 bases, with 14 bases separating them. From germline, CDR1 is DFQATT and CDR2 SNEGSKA (reference sequence). There are 11 residues in the CDR3. The CDR3 spells CSANTQGPAFF. In DNA form, the CDR3 reads TGCAGTGCTAACACACAGGGTCCGGCTTTCTTT.

V and J are TRBV27 and TRBJ2-7, with TRBD1 matching 8 bases. V trimming: 3 bases; J trimming: 3 bases; junction bases outside the gene matches: 7. The CDR3 extends over 15 amino acids. Germline CDR1 and CDR2: MNHEY and SMNVEV (reference sequence). Written as DNA, the CDR3 is TGTGCCAGCAGTTTGACGGGACAGGCGTACTACGAGCAGTACTTC. This translates into CASSLTGQAYYEQYF.

The rearrangement joins TRBV5-1 to TRBJ1-1, with D unresolved. Germline CDR1 is SGHRS and CDR2 is YFSETQ. Trimming shortened V by 4 bases and J by 1 base, and 11 bases separated the two germline ends. The CDR3 has 14 amino acids. Here the CDR3 reads CASSPLDGNTEAFF. CDR3 in DNA: TGCGCCAGCAGCCCCTTGGATGGGAACACTGAAGCTTTCTTT.

The chain employs TRBV5-6 and TRBJ2-5; perhaps TRBD1 as D (5 bases). The germline CDR1 and CDR2 sequences are SGHDT and YYEEEE. V lost 0 bases and J 2 bases, leaving 11 bases between the germline ends. The CDR3 length is 15 residues. CDR3 DNA: TGTGCCAGCAGCTTGGTCTGGACACCACAAGAGACCCAGTACTTC. Translation: CASSLVWTPQETQYF.

The rearrangement links TRBV6-5 to TRBJ1-4; 8 bases map to TRBD1. After removal of 5 bases from V and 6 bases from J, the junction contained 5 bases not matched to a gene. Germline CDR1 is MNHEY and CDR2 is SVGAGI. The CDR3 is made up of 14 amino acids. In nucleotides, the CDR3 is TGTGCCAGCAGTCTGACAGGGGAGGATGAAAAACTGTTTTTT. It specifies CASSLTGEDEKLFF.

The chain is built from TRBV2 and TRBJ1-5; perhaps TRBD1 as D (5 bases). This CDR3 is 14 amino acids long. Germline lookup yields CDR1 SNHLY and CDR2 FYNNEI. V was shortened by 4 bases and J by 5 bases, with 12 bases between the two germline ends. CDR3 residues: CASSVMGGDQPQHF. CDR3 bases: TGTGCCAGCAGTGTAATGGGGGGGGATCAGCCCCAGCATTTT.

The V and J genes are TRBV7-9 and TRBJ2-5, with D perhaps assigned TRBD1 or TRBD2 (5 bases each). The germline gives CDR1 SEHNR, CDR2 FQNEAQ (reference sequence). V was trimmed by 3 bases and J by 4 bases, leaving 9 bases between them. The CDR3 has 13 amino acids. CDR3 in DNA: TGTGCCAGCAGCTTTCCTGGGGGAGAGACCCAGTACTTC. It encodes CASSFPGGETQYF.

The rearrangement links TRBV6-1 to TRBJ2-5; 10 nucleotides match TRBD2. Looked up from germline, CDR1 is MNHNS and CDR2 is SASEGT. The junction had 3 bases not matched to a gene; V was cut back by 6 bases and J by 5 bases. The CDR3 sequence is 13 residues long. CDR3 protein: CASRETSGETQYF. CDR3 in DNA: TGTGCCAGCAGGGAGACTAGCGGGGAGACCCAGTACTTC.